A selection of T cell receptor beta chains follows, all from one sample in a study of blood T cell repertoires in COVID-19. Produced via immunoSEQ multiplex PCR; TCRdb's table is partial and in-frame only. The sample records about 80,000 clones, roughly 88% being singletons. The sample was peripheral blood. The receptors originated from a woman aged 80 or older with acute or convalescent COVID-19. CDR3s include the opening cysteine and the closing phenylalanine or tryptophan. The order of the fields is CDR3 protein, CDR3 DNA, V gene, clone size, J gene, D gene. A D gene is named only where the DNA matches it firmly. A clone size is listed for some rows: how often the clone was seen (once, few, many), or a class if it is expanded.

CDR3aa: CASSPLRTGTGVSYNEQFF
CDR3nt: TGTGCCAGCTCACCCCTTCGGACAGGAACGGGAGTGTCCTACAATGAGCAGTTCTTC
v_gene: TRBV18
abundance: -
j_gene: TRBJ2-1
d_gene: -

CDR3aa: CAWSVASNQPQHF
CDR3nt: TGTGCCTGGAGTGTAGCCTCCAATCAGCCCCAGCATTTT
v_gene: TRBV30
abundance: -
j_gene: TRBJ1-5
d_gene: -

CDR3aa: CASSQDPGTLYEQYF
CDR3nt: TGCGCCAGCAGCCAGGACCCCGGGACTCTTTACGAGCAGTACTTC
v_gene: TRBV4-1
abundance: -
j_gene: TRBJ2-7
d_gene: -

CDR3aa: CASNPTGVNQPQHF
CDR3nt: TGTGCCAGTAACCCGACAGGGGTAAATCAGCCCCAGCATTTT
v_gene: TRBV19
abundance: -
j_gene: TRBJ1-5
d_gene: TRBD1

CDR3aa: CASSLSRASGGFDAELFF
CDR3nt: TGTGCCAGCAGTTTAAGCCGTGCGTCAGGGGGTTTTGATGCGGAGCTGTTTTTT
v_gene: TRBV27
abundance: -
j_gene: TRBJ2-2
d_gene: TRBD1

CDR3aa: CASSQAGSVTQYF
CDR3nt: TGTGCCAGCAGCCAAGCGGGATCTGTTACGCAGTATTTT
v_gene: TRBV14
abundance: -
j_gene: TRBJ2-3
d_gene: -

CDR3aa: CASSLLQEADTQYF
CDR3nt: TGTGCCAGCAGCTTACTTCAGGAGGCAGATACGCAGTATTTT
v_gene: TRBV13
abundance: -
j_gene: TRBJ2-3
d_gene: -

CDR3aa: CASSREGGMNTEAFF
CDR3nt: TGTGCCAGCAGCCGGGAGGGGGGGATGAACACTGAAGCTTTCTTT
v_gene: TRBV7-2
abundance: -
j_gene: TRBJ1-1
d_gene: -

CDR3aa: CASRDRGGEKLFF
CDR3nt: TGTGCCAGCAGAGACAGGGGAGGAGAAAAACTGTTTTTT
v_gene: TRBV6-6
abundance: -
j_gene: TRBJ1-4
d_gene: TRBD1

CDR3aa: CASSLSPANYGYTF
CDR3nt: TGTGCCAGCAGCCTCTCTCCAGCTAACTATGGCTACACCTTC
v_gene: TRBV7-2
abundance: -
j_gene: TRBJ1-2
d_gene: -

CDR3aa: CAISEIGNGNSPLHF
CDR3nt: TGTGCCATCAGTGAGATCGGGAACGGGAATTCACCCCTCCACTTT
v_gene: TRBV10-3
abundance: -
j_gene: TRBJ1-6
d_gene: -

CDR3aa: CASSLPPGGQEQYF
CDR3nt: TGTGCCAGCAGTTTACCACCGGGGGGCCAGGAGCAGTACTTC
v_gene: TRBV28
abundance: -
j_gene: TRBJ2-7
d_gene: -

CDR3aa: CASTLDRGNTEAFF
CDR3nt: TGTGCCAGCACCCTAGACCGGGGGAACACTGAAGCTTTCTTT
v_gene: TRBV6-6
abundance: -
j_gene: TRBJ1-1
d_gene: -

CDR3aa: CASSVGTGRNQPQHF
CDR3nt: TGTGCCAGCAGCGTAGGGACAGGAAGAAATCAGCCCCAGCATTTT
v_gene: TRBV9
abundance: -
j_gene: TRBJ1-5
d_gene: TRBD1

CDR3aa: CASSTRTSGVGTDTQYF
CDR3nt: TGTGCCAGCAGCACCCGGACTAGCGGGGTAGGCACAGATACGCAGTATTTT
v_gene: TRBV7-9
abundance: -
j_gene: TRBJ2-3
d_gene: TRBD2

CDR3aa: CASSSGYNEQFF
CDR3nt: TGTGCCAGCAGCTCGGGGTACAATGAGCAGTTCTTC
v_gene: TRBV5-4
abundance: -
j_gene: TRBJ2-1
d_gene: -

CDR3aa: CASSSPGTGLNYGYTF
CDR3nt: TGTGCCAGCAGTTCCCCCGGGACAGGCCTAAACTATGGCTACACCTTC
v_gene: TRBV6-5
abundance: -
j_gene: TRBJ1-2
d_gene: TRBD1

CDR3aa: CASSINTGGNSPLHF
CDR3nt: TGTGCCAGCAGCATTAACACCGGAGGAAATTCACCCCTCCACTTT
v_gene: TRBV7-3
abundance: -
j_gene: TRBJ1-6
d_gene: -

CDR3aa: CASSYTEGNQPQHF
CDR3nt: TGTGCCAGCAGTTATACCGAGGGCAATCAGCCCCAGCATTTT
v_gene: TRBV6-5
abundance: -
j_gene: TRBJ1-5
d_gene: -

CDR3aa: CASAASGKYEQYF
CDR3nt: TGTGCCAGCGCGGCTAGCGGGAAGTACGAGCAGTACTTC
v_gene: TRBV6-5
abundance: -
j_gene: TRBJ2-7
d_gene: TRBD2

CDR3aa: CASSEIGQSFPGELFF
CDR3nt: TGTGCCAGCAGTGAAATTGGACAGTCATTTCCCGGGGAGCTGTTTTTT
v_gene: TRBV6-1
abundance: -
j_gene: TRBJ2-2
d_gene: -

CDR3aa: CASSFDRANTEAFF
CDR3nt: TGTGCCAGTAGTTTCGACAGGGCGAACACTGAAGCTTTCTTT
v_gene: TRBV19
abundance: -
j_gene: TRBJ1-1
d_gene: TRBD1

CDR3aa: CASSFKERGAPFF
CDR3nt: TGTGCCAGCAGTTTTAAGGAGCGGGGGGCCCCGTTCTTC
v_gene: TRBV12-3/TRBV12-4
abundance: -
j_gene: TRBJ2-1
d_gene: TRBD2

CDR3aa: CASSYSNRGSYNEQFF
CDR3nt: TGTGCCAGCAGTTACTCGAACCGCGGCTCCTACAATGAGCAGTTCTTC
v_gene: TRBV6-5
abundance: -
j_gene: TRBJ2-1
d_gene: -

CDR3aa: CAHKMGADTEAFF
CDR3nt: TGTGCCCATAAAATGGGGGCGGACACTGAAGCTTTCTTT
v_gene: TRBV3-1/TRBV3-2
abundance: -
j_gene: TRBJ1-1
d_gene: -

CDR3aa: CASRVDRGDYGYTF
CDR3nt: TGTGCCAGCAGGGTGGACAGAGGTGACTATGGCTACACCTTC
v_gene: TRBV6-5
abundance: -
j_gene: TRBJ1-2
d_gene: -

CDR3aa: CASRLTGAYEQYF
CDR3nt: TGTGCCAGCAGGTTGACAGGGGCCTACGAGCAGTACTTC
v_gene: TRBV6-5
abundance: -
j_gene: TRBJ2-7
d_gene: TRBD1

CDR3aa: CASRPDWTYNEQFF
CDR3nt: TGTGCCAGCAGGCCGGACTGGACCTACAATGAGCAGTTCTTC
v_gene: TRBV7-6
abundance: once
j_gene: TRBJ2-1
d_gene: -

CDR3aa: CASSPGGNIYGYTF
CDR3nt: TGTGCCAGCTCCCCGGGGGGGAACATCTATGGCTACACCTTC
v_gene: TRBV6-5
abundance: -
j_gene: TRBJ1-2
d_gene: -

CDR3aa: CSVARTGGYYGYTF
CDR3nt: TGCAGCGTTGCGAGGACAGGGGGCTACTATGGCTACACCTTC
v_gene: TRBV29-1
abundance: -
j_gene: TRBJ1-2
d_gene: TRBD1

CDR3aa: CASSLLAVNPQETQYF
CDR3nt: TGTGCCAGCAGCTTACTCGCGGTTAACCCCCAAGAGACCCAGTACTTC
v_gene: TRBV11-2
abundance: -
j_gene: TRBJ2-5
d_gene: -

CDR3aa: CSVVTGNYEQYF
CDR3nt: TGCAGCGTTGTAACAGGGAACTACGAGCAGTACTTC
v_gene: TRBV29-1
abundance: -
j_gene: TRBJ2-7
d_gene: -

CDR3aa: CASSPQIANEQYF
CDR3nt: TGTGCCAGCAGCCCCCAGATAGCAAACGAGCAGTACTTC
v_gene: TRBV7-3
abundance: -
j_gene: TRBJ2-7
d_gene: -

CDR3aa: CASSFPTAANTEAFF
CDR3nt: TGCGCCAGCAGCTTCCCTACTGCTGCGAACACTGAAGCTTTCTTT
v_gene: TRBV5-1
abundance: -
j_gene: TRBJ1-1
d_gene: -

CDR3aa: CASSLGGTGGINYGYTF
CDR3nt: TGTGCCAGCAGCTTAGGGGGGACAGGGGGTATTAACTATGGCTACACCTTC
v_gene: TRBV7-8
abundance: -
j_gene: TRBJ1-2
d_gene: TRBD1